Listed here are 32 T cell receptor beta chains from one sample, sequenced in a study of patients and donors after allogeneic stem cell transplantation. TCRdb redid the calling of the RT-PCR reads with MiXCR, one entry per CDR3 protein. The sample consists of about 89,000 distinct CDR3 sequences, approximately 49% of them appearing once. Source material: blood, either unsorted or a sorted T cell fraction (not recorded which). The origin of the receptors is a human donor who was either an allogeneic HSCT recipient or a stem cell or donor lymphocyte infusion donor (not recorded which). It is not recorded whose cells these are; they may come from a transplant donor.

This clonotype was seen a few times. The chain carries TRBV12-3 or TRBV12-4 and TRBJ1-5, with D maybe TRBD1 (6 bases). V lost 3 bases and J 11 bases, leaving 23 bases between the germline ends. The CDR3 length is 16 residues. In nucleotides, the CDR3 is TGTGCCAGCAGTTTTCGGGGACATCAGCCCCTTCGATCCCAGCATTTT. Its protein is CASSFRGHQPLRSQHF.

CDR3 in DNA: TGTGCCAGCAGCCAAGACGGGCCCCGGTGGTACACCTTC. This sequence encodes CASSQDGPRWYTF. This rearrangement joins TRBV3-1 to TRBJ1-2; D call uncertain. This CDR3 is 13 amino acids long. V was cut by 0 bases and J by 11 bases, with 13 bases left in between. Germline V lookup: CDR1 LGHDT, CDR2 YNNKEL (reference sequence).

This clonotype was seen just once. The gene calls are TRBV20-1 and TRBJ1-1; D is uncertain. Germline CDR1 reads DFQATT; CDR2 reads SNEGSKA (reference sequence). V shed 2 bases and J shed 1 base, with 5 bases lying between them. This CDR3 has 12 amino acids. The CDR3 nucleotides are TGCAGTGCTAGAAAGGGGAACACTGAAGCTTTCTTT. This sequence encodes CSARKGNTEAFF.

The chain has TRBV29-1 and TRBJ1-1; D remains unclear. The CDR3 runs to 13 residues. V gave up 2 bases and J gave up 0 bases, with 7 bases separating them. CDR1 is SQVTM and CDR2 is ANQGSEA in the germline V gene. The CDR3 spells CSVERPMNTEAFF. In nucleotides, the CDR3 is TGCAGCGTTGAAAGACCGATGAACACTGAAGCTTTCTTT.

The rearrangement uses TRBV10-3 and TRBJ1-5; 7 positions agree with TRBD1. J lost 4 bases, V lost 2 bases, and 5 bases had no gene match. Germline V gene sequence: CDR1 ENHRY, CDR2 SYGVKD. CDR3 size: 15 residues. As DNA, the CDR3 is TGTGCCATCAGTGAGGACAGGGTAGGGAATCAGCCCCAGCATTTT. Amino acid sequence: CAISEDRVGNQPQHF.

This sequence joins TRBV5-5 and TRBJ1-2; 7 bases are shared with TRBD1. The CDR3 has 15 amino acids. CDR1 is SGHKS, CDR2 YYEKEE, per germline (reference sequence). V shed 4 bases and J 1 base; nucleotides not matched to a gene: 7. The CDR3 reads CASSETGMSNYGYTF. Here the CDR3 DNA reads TGTGCCAGCAGCGAGACAGGGATGAGTAACTATGGCTACACCTTC.

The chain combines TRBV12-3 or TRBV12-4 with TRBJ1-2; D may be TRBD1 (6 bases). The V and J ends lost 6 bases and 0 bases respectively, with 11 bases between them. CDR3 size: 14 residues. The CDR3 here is CASSFGTSNYGYTF. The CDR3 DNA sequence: TGTGCCAGCAGCTTCGGGACATCTAACTATGGCTACACCTTC.

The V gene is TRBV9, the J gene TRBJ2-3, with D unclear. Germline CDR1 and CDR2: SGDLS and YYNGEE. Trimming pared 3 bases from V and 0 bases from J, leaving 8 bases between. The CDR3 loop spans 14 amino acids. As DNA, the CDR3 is TGTGCCAGCAGCGAAGAAGGGAGCACAGATACGCAGTATTTT. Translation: CASSEEGSTDTQYF.

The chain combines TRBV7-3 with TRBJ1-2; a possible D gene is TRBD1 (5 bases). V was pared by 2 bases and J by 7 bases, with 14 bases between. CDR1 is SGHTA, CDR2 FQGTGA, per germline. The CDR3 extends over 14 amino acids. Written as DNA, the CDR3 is TGTGCCAGCAGCTTACTTCCGGGGGTTGCTGGCTACACCTTC. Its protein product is CASSLLPGVAGYTF.

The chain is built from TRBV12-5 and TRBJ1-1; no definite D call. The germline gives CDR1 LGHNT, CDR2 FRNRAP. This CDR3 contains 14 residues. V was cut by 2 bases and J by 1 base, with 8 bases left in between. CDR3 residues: CASGLLGRNTEAFF. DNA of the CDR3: TGTGCTAGTGGTTTGTTGGGCAGGAACACTGAAGCTTTCTTT.

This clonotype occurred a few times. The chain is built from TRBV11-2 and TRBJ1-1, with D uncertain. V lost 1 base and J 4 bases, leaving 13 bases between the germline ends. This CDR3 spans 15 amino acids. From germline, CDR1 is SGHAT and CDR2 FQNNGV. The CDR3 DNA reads TGTGCCAGCAGCTTAGGACGCCATGTGAGCACTGAAGCTTTCTTT. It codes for CASSLGRHVSTEAFF.

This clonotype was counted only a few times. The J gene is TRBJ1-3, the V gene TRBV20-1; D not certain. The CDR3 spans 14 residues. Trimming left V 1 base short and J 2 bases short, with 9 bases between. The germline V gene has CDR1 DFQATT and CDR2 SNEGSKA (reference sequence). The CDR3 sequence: CSARVRQAGNTIYF. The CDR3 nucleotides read TGCAGTGCTAGAGTCAGGCAGGCTGGAAACACCATATATTTT.

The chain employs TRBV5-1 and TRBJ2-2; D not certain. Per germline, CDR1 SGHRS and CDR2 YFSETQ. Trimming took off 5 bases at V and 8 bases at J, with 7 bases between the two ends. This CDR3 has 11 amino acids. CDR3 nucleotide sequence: TGCGCCAGCAGAGCATCGGGGGAGCTGTTTTTT. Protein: CASRASGELFF.

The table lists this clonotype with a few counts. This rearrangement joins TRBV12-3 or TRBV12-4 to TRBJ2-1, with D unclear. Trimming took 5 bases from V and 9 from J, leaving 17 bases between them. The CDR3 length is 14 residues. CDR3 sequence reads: CASSPNSISGEQFF. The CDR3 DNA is TGTGCCAGCAGTCCCAATAGCATTTCTGGTGAGCAGTTCTTC.

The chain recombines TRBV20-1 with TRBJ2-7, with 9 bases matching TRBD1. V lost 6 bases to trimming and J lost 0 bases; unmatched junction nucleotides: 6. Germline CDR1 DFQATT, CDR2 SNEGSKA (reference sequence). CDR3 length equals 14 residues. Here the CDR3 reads CSATGGGSSYEQYF. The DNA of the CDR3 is TGCAGTGCAACAGGGGGCGGTAGCTCCTACGAGCAGTACTTC.

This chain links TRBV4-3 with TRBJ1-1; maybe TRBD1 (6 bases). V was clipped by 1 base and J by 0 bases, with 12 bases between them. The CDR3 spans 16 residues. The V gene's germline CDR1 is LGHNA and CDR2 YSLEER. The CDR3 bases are TGCGCCAGCAGCCAAGGGTACTACAGGGTGAACACTGAAGCTTTCTTT. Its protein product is CASSQGYYRVNTEAFF.

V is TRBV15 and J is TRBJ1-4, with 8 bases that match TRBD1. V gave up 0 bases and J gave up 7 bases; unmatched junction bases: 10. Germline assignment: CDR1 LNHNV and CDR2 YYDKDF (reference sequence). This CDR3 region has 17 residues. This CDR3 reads CATSRDASAGGIEKLFF. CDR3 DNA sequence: TGTGCCACCAGCAGAGATGCCTCGGCAGGGGGCATTGAAAAACTGTTTTTT.

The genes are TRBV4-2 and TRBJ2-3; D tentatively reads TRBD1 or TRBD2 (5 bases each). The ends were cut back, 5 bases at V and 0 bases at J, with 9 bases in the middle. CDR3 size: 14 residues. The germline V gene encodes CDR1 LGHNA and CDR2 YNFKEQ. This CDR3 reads CASSGGRSTDTQYF. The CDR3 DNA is TGTGCCAGCAGCGGGGGACGCAGCACAGATACGCAGTATTTT.

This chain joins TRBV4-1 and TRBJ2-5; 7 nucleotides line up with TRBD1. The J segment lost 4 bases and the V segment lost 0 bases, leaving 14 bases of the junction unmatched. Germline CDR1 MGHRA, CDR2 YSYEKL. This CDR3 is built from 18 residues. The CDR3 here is CASSQDQFAGTERETQYF. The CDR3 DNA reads TGCGCCAGCAGCCAAGATCAGTTCGCCGGGACAGAACGAGAGACCCAGTACTTC.

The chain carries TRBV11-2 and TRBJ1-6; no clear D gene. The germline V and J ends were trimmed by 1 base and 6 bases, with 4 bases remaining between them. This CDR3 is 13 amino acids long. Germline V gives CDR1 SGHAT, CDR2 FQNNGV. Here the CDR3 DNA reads TGTGCCAGCAGCTTAGTTATTAATTCACCCCTCCACTTT. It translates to CASSLVINSPLHF. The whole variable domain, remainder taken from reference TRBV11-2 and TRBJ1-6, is EAGVAQSPRYKIIEKRQSVAFWCNPISGHATLYWYQQILGQGPKLLIQFQNNGVVDDSQLPKDRFSAERLKGVDSTLKIQPAKLEDSAVYLCASSLVINSPLHFGNGTRLTVT.

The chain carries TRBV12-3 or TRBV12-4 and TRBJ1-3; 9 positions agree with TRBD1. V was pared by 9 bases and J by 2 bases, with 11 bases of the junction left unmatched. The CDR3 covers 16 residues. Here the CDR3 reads CASNSRDRVTGNTIYF. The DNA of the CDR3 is TGTGCCAGTAACTCCCGGGACAGGGTGACTGGAAACACCATATATTTT.

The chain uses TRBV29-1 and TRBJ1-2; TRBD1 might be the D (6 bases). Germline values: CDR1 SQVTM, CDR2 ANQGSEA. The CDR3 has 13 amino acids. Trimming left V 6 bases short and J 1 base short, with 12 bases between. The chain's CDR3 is CSVKGGDNYGYTF. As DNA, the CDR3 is TGCAGCGTCAAGGGGGGGGATAACTATGGCTACACCTTC. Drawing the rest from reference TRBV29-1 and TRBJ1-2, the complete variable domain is SAVISQKPSRDICQRGTSLTIQCQVDSQVTMMFWYRQQPGQSLTLIATANQGSEATYESGFVIDKFPISRPNLTFSTLTVSNMSPEDSSIYLCSVKGGDNYGYTFGSGTRLTVV.

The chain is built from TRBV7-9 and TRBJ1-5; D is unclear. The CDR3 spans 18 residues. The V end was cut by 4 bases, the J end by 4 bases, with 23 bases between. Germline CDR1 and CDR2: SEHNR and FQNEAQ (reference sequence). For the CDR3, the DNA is TGTGCCAGCAGCTCCCTCAGAGCTGGGGAGAGCGGGAATCAGCCCCAGCATTTT. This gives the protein CASSSLRAGESGNQPQHF.

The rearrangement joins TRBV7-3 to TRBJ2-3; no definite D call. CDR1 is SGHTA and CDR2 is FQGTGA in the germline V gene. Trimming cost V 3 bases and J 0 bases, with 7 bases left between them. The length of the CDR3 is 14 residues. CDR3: CASSFGTSTDTQYF. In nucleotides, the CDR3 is TGTGCCAGCAGCTTCGGTACTAGCACAGATACGCAGTATTTT.

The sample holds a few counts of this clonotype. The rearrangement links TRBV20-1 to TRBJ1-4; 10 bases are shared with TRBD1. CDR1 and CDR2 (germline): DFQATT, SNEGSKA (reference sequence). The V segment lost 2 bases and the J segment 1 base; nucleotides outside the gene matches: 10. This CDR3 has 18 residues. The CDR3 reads CSARPVGQGLRTNEKLFF. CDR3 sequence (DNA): TGCAGTGCTAGACCGGTGGGACAGGGGCTCCGAACTAATGAAAAACTGTTTTTT.

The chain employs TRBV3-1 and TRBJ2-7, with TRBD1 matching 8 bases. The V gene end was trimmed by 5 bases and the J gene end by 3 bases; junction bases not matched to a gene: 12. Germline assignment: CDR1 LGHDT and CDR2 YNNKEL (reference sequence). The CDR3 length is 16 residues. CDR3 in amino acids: CASSSIWTGLDYEQYF. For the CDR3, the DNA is TGTGCCAGCAGCTCGATATGGACAGGGTTGGACTACGAGCAGTACTTC.

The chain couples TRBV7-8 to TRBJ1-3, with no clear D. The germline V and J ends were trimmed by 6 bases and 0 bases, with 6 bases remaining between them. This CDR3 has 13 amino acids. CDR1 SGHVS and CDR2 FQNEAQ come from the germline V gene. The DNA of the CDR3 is TGTGCCAGCAGGGCCCACTCTGGAAACACCATATATTTT. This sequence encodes CASRAHSGNTIYF.

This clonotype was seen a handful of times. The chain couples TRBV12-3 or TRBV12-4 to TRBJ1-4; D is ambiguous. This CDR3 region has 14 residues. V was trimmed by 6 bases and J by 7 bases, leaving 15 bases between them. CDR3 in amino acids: CASSLRWAGEKLFF. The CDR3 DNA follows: TGTGCCAGCAGCCTCCGATGGGCGGGTGAAAAACTGTTTTTT.

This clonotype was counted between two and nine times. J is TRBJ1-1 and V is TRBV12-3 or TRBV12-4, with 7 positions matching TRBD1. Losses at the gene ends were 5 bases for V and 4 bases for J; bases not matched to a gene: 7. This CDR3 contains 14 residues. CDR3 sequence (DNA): TGTGCCAGCAGTCCCTCAGGGGGGTTCACTGAAGCTTTCTTT. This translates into CASSPSGGFTEAFF.

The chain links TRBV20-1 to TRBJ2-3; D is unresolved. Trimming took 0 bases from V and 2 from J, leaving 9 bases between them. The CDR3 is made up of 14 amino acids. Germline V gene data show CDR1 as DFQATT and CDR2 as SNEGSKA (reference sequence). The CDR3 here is CSARESFLTDTQYF. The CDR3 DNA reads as TGCAGTGCTAGAGAAAGTTTTCTCACAGATACGCAGTATTTT.

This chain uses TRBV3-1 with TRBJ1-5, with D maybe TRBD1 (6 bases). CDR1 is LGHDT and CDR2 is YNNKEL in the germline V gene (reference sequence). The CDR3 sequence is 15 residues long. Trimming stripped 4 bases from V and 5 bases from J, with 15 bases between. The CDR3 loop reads CASSLSGGRDQPQHF. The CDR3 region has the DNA TGTGCCAGCAGCCTAAGCGGGGGCCGGGATCAGCCCCAGCATTTT.

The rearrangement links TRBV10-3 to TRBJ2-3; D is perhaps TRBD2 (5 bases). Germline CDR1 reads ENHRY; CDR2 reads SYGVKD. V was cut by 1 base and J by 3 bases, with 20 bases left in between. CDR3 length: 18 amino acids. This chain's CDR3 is CAISEYWSRTHQTDTQYF. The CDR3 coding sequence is TGTGCCATCAGTGAGTATTGGTCGCGGACTCACCAGACAGATACGCAGTATTTT.